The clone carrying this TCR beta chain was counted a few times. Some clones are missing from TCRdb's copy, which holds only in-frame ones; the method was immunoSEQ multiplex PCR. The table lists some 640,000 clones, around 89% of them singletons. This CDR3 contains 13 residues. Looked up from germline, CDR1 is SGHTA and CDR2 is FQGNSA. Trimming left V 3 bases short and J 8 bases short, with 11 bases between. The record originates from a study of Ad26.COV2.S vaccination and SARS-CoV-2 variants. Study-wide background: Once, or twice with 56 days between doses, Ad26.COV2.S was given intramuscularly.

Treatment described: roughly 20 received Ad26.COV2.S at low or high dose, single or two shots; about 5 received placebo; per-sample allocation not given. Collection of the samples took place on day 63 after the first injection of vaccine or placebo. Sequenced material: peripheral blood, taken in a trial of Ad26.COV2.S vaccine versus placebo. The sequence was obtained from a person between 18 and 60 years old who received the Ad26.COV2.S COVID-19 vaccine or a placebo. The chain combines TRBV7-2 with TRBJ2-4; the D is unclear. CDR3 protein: CASSFKGEDIQYF. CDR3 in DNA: TGTGCCAGCAGCTTTAAGGGCGAGGACATTCAGTACTTC.